This T cell receptor (beta chain) is from a study of lymphopenia after photon versus proton radiotherapy (dated by TCRdb to the late 2010s). Broadly, across the study: In patients with gastrointestinal tumors who developed high-grade lymphopenia, the study compared the immunological effects of photon radiation therapy with those of proton radiation therapy. The cohort included approximately 22 patients with gastrointestinal tumors who developed lymphopenia after receiving either photon or proton therapy. The goal of the study was to characterize the differences between the two radiation modalities in how they affect the immune system. The full study reports these points: Once the lymphocyte count had reached its nadir, the repertoires of photon-treated patients showed oligoclonal expansion, particularly of CD8+ Temra cells, and this expansion drove the decline in diversity. Across the cohort, a larger post-nadir drop in TCR diversity was inversely correlated with overall survival time among patients who died. The survival association was examined only in patients who died, and the authors described better survival with proton therapy as a possibility, not as a demonstrated result. Relative stability during treatment was observed in proton-treated patients, whereas loss of naive T cells and TCR diversity and gain of effector/memory populations were observed in photon-treated patients.

Regarding this clone: The specificity of this receptor is unknown. There are no base qualities to consult, and no much larger clone falls within one base.

Receptors were amplified or captured by the immunoSEQ multiplex PCR assay. Deep sequencing of rearranged TCR beta loci, alongside multiparametric flow cytometry, was used to profile T cell repertoires. TCRdb retrieved this table from immuneACCESS and kept in-frame rearrangements only. Not all clones are present; in checked studies, unresolved V genes account for under half, and no reason is known for the remainder. Recorded for this sample are some 41,000 clones; about 83% of them occurred a single time. The biggest ten clones account for roughly 3% of the sample. Taken from the germline V gene, the CDR1 and CDR2 loops are MDHEN and SYDVKM. The CDR3 holds 13 amino acids from the cysteine to the phenylalanine. The kept DNA is CDR3 alone, 39 bases in frame from the first base. V is pared back by 7 bases and J by 4 bases, with 13 bases lying between the germline termini.

Sequenced here: peripheral blood, sampled from a patient treated with photon-based radiotherapy. The TCR was taken from a man aged 50 to 60 with gastric cancer. The V and J genes are TRBV28 and TRBJ1-1; the D gene is perhaps TRBD1, from 5 matching bases. The DNA sequence is given as TGTGCCAGCAAGGAAGGGGTGACCACTGAAGCTTTCTTT. Its protein product is CASKEGVTTEAFF.